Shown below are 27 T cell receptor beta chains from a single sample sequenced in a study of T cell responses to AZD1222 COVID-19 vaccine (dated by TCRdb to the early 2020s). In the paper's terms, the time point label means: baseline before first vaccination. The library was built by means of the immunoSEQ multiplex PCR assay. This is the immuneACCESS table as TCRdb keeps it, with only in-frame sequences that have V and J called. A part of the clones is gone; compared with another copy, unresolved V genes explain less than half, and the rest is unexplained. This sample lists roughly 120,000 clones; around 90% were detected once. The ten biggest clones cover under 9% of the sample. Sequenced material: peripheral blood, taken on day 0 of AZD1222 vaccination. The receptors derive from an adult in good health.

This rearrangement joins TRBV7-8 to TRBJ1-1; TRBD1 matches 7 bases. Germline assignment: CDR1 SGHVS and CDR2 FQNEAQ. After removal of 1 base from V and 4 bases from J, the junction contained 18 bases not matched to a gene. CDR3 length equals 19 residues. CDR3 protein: CASSLEAGFHTGEGTEAFF. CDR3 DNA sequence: TGTGCCAGCAGCTTAGAGGCGGGGTTCCATACAGGGGAGGGCACTGAAGCTTTCTTT.

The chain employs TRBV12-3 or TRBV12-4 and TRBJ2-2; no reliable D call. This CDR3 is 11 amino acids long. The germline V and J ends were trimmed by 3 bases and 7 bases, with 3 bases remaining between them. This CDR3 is CASSFLGELFF. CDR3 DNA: TGTGCCAGCAGTTTTCTCGGGGAGCTGTTTTTT.

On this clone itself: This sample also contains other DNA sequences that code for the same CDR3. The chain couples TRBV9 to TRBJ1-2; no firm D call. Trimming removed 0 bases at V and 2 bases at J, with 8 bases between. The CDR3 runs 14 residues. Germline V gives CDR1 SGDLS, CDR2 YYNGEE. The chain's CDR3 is CASSVGTGNYGYTF. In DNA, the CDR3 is TGTGCCAGCAGCGTAGGGACGGGGAACTATGGCTACACCTTC.

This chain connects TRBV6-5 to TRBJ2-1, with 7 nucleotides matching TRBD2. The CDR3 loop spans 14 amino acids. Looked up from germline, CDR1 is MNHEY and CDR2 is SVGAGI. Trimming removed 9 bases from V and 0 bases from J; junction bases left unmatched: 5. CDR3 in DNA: TGTGCCAGTAGAGCGGGAAGCTCCTACAATGAGCAGTTCTTC. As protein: CASRAGSSYNEQFF.

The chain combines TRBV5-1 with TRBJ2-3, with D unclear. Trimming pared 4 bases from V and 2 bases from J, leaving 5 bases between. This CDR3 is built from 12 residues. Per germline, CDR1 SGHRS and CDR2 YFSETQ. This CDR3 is CASSDNTDTQYF. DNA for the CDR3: TGCGCCAGCAGCGACAACACAGATACGCAGTATTTT.

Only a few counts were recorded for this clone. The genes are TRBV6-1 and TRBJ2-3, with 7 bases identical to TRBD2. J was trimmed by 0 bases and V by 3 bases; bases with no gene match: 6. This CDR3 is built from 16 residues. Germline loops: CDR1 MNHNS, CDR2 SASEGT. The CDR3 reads CASSDRDYRSTDTQYF. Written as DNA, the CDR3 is TGTGCCAGCAGTGATAGGGACTATCGAAGCACAGATACGCAGTATTTT.

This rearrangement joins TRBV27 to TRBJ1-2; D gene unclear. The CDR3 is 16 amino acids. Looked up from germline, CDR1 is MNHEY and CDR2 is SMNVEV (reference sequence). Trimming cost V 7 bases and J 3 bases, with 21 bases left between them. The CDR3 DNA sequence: TGTGCCAGCACCTTATCGTGGGAGCGTCCTTACTATGGCTACACCTTC. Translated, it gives CASTLSWERPYYGYTF.

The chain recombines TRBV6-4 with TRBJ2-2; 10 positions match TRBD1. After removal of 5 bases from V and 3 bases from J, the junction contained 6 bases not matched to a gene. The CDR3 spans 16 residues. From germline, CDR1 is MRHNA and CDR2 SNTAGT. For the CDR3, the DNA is TGTGCCAGCAGTCCCTCCGGGACAGGGGACACCGGGGAGCTGTTTTTT. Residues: CASSPSGTGDTGELFF.

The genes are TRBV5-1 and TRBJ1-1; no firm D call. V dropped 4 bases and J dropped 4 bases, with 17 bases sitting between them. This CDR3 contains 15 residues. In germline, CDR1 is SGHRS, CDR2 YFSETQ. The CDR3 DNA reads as TGCGCCAGCAGCGCAATTGAGGTGGGGAGCACTGAAGCTTTCTTT. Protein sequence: CASSAIEVGSTEAFF.

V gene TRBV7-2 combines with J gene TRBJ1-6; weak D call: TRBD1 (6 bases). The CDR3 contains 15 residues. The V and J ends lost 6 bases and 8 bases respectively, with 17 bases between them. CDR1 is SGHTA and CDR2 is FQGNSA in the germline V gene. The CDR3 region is CASRFPTRGHSPLHF. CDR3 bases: TGTGCCAGCAGATTCCCCACACGGGGGCATTCACCCCTCCACTTT.

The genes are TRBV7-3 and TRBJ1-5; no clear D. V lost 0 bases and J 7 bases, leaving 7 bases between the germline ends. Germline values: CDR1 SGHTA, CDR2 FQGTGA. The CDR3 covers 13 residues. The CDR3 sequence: CASSLTREQPQHF. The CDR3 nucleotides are TGTGCCAGCAGCTTAACGAGGGAGCAGCCCCAGCATTTT.

This chain's CDR3 is CASSDQDPGYNEQFF. CDR3 DNA: TGTGCCAGCAGCGACCAGGACCCGGGCTACAATGAGCAGTTCTTC. The rearrangement links TRBV6-5 to TRBJ2-1; no clear D. Trimming took 6 bases from V and 3 from J, leaving 15 bases between them. The CDR3 totals 15 residues. Germline V gene data show CDR1 as MNHEY and CDR2 as SVGAGI.

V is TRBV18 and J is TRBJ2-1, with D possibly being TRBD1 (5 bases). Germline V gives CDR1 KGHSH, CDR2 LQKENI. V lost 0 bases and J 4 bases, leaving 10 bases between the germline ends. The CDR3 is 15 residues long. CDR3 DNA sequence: TGTGCCAGCTCACCACCAGACAGCCAATACAATGAGCAGTTCTTC. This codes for CASSPPDSQYNEQFF.

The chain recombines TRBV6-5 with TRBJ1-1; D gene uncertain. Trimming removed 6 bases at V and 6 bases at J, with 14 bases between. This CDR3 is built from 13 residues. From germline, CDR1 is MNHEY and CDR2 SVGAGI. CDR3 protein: CASSLPNSPEAFF. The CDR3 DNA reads TGTGCCAGCAGCCTCCCCAACAGCCCTGAAGCTTTCTTT.

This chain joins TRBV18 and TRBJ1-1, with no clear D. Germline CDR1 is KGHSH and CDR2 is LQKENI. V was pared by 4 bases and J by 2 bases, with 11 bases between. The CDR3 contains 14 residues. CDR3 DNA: TGTGCCAGCTCACTGGGCGCAGGAAACACTGAAGCTTTCTTT. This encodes CASSLGAGNTEAFF.

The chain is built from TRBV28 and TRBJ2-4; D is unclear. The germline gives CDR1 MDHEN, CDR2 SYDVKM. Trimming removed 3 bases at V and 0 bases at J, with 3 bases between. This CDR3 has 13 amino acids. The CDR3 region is CASSLLAKNIQYF. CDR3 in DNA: TGTGCCAGCAGTTTGTTAGCCAAAAACATTCAGTACTTC. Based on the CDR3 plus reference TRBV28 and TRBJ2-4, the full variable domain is DVKVTQSSRYLVKRTGEKVFLECVQDMDHENMFWYRQDPGLGLRLIYFSYDVKMKEKGDIPEGYSVSREKKERFSLILESASTNQTSMYLCASSLLAKNIQYFGAGTRLSVL.

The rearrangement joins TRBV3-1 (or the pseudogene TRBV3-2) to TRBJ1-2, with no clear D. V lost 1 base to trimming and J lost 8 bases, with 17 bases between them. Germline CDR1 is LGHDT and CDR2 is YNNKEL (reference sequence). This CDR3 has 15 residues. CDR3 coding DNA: TGTGCCAGCAGCCAAGTTGTTAGGGCTTACGGGGGCTACACCTTC. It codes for CASSQVVRAYGGYTF.

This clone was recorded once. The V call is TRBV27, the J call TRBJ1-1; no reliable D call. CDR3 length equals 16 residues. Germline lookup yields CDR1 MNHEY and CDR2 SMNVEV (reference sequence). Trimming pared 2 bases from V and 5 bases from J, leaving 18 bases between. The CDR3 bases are TGTGCCAGCAGTTTAAATTGGGGAACCTACACGACTGAAGCTTTCTTT. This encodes CASSLNWGTYTTEAFF.

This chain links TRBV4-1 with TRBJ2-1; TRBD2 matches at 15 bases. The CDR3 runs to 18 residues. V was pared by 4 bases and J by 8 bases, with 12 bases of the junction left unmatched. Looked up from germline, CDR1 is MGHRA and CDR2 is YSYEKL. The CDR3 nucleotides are TGCGCCAGCAGCCCACAGAGCCGGACTAGCGGGAGGGCCTATGAGCAGTTCTTC. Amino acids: CASSPQSRTSGRAYEQFF.

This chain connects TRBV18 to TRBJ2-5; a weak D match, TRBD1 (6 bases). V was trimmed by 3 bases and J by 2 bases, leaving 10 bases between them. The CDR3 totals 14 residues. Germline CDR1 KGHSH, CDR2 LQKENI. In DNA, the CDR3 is TGTGCCAGCTCACCGAACAGGGAACAAGAGACCCAGTACTTC. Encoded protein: CASSPNREQETQYF.

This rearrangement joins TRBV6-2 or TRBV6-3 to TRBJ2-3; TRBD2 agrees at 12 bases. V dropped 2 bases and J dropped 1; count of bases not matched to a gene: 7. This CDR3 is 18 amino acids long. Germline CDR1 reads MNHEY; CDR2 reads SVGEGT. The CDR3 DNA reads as TGTGCCAGCAGTTACGGCCGACTAGCGGGAGTAGGCACAGATACGCAGTATTTT. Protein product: CASSYGRLAGVGTDTQYF.

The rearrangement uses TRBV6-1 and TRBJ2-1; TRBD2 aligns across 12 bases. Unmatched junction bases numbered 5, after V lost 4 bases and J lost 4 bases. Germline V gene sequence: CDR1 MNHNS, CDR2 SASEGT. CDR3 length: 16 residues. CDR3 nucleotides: TGTGCCAGCAGTGGTCGACTAGCGGGGGCTTACAATGAGCAGTTCTTC. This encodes CASSGRLAGAYNEQFF.

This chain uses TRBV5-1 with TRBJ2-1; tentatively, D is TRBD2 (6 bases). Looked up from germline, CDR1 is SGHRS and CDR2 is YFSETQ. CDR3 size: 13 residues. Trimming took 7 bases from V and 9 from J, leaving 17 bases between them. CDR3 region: CASLERRDGEQFF. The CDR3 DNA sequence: TGCGCCAGCTTGGAGAGGCGGGATGGTGAGCAGTTCTTC.

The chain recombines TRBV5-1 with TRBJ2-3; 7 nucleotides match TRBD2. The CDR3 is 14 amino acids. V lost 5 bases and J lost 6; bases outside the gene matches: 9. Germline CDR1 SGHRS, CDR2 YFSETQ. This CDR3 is CASRFYAGDDTQYF. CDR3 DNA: TGCGCCAGCAGGTTCTACGCGGGGGACGATACGCAGTATTTT.

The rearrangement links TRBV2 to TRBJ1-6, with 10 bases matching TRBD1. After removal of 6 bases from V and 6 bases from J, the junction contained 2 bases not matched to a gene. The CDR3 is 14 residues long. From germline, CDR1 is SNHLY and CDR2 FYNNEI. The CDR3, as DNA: TGTGCCAGCAGGGGACAGGGGATTAATTCACCCCTCCACTTT. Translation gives CASRGQGINSPLHF. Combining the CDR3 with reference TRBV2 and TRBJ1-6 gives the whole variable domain EPEVTQTPSHQVTQMGQEVILRCVPISNHLYFYWYRQILGQKVEFLVSFYNNEISEKSEIFDDQFSVERPDGSNFTLKIRSTKLEDSAMYFCASRGQGINSPLHFGNGTRLTVT.

CDR3 bases: TGTGCCAGCAGTTTATGGGGTTCGGGCACTGAAGCTTTCTTT. As protein: CASSLWGSGTEAFF. This sequence joins TRBV28 and TRBJ1-1; D remains unclear. Trimming left V 0 bases short and J 4 bases short, with 9 bases between. CDR1 and CDR2 from the germline V gene are MDHEN and SYDVKM. There are 14 residues in the CDR3.

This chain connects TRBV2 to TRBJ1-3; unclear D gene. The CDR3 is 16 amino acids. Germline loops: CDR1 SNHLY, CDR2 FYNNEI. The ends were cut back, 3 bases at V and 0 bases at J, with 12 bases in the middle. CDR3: CASSESRPSSGNTIYF. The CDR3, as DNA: TGTGCCAGCAGTGAGTCCAGGCCGAGCTCTGGAAACACCATATATTTT.